The next 9 T cell receptor beta chains were all read from a single sample in a study of long-term antiretroviral therapy in people with HIV. An immunoSEQ assay, version v3.0, was performed at survey level. Data came from immunoSEQ multiplex PCR; TCRdb stores just in-frame clones and leaves some out. The sample yields tens of thousands of clones, just under 85% seen once. Sequencing was performed on unsorted PBMCs, taken 0.7 years before starting antiretroviral therapy. The receptors were sampled from a man aged 25 to 40 with HIV.

CDR3: CAISDAGAYEQYF. The CDR3 DNA reads TGTGCCATCAGTGATGCGGGGGCCTACGAGCAGTACTTC. The chain recombines TRBV10-3 with TRBJ2-7; 7 nucleotides line up with TRBD2. Germline V gene sequence: CDR1 ENHRY, CDR2 SYGVKD. The ends lost 3 bases at V and 2 bases at J; junction bases unmatched: 1. The CDR3 has 13 amino acids.

The chain is built from TRBV2 and TRBJ1-5; no firm D call. The CDR3 consists of 13 residues. V was pared by 7 bases and J by 0 bases, with 7 bases between. CDR1 and CDR2 from the germline V gene are SNHLY and FYNNEI. In DNA, the CDR3 is TGTGCCAGCACCCCGTATAGCAATCAGCCCCAGCATTTT. Translating gives CASTPYSNQPQHF.

The genes are TRBV5-1 and TRBJ2-6, with D unresolved. Per germline, CDR1 SGHRS and CDR2 YFSETQ. The CDR3 consists of 15 residues. V lost 4 bases, J lost 0 bases, and 8 bases lay in between. The CDR3 region is CASSIKTSGANVLTF. The CDR3 bases are TGCGCCAGCAGCATTAAAACCTCTGGGGCCAACGTCCTGACTTTC.

In its sample, this clone was seen a few times. The chain has TRBV19 and TRBJ2-1; TRBD1 agrees at 11 bases. The trim removed 7 bases at V and 6 bases at J, leaving 8 bases unmatched. The CDR3 totals 15 residues. The V gene's germline CDR1 is LNHDA and CDR2 SQIVND (reference sequence). In DNA form, the CDR3 reads TGTGCCAGTATCCCCCGGACAGGGGGCGTCAATGAGCAGTTCTTC. Its protein product is CASIPRTGGVNEQFF.

CDR3 residues: CASTKGTRALDEQFF. CDR3 bases: TGTGCCAGCACTAAAGGGACCCGGGCACTTGATGAGCAGTTCTTC. The chain joins TRBV6-5 to TRBJ2-1, with D perhaps assigned TRBD1 or TRBD2 (5 bases each). Germline CDR1 is MNHEY and CDR2 is SVGAGI. The CDR3 runs to 15 residues. The V and J ends lost 7 bases and 8 bases respectively, with 21 bases between them.

This clone is medium-sized by share. The gene calls are TRBV13 and TRBJ2-3, with D possibly being TRBD1 or TRBD2 (8 bases each). The CDR3 has 15 residues. Germline values: CDR1 PRHDT, CDR2 FYEKMQ (reference sequence). Trimming shortened V by 4 bases and J by 5 bases, and 16 bases separated the two germline ends. The DNA of the CDR3 is TGTGCCAGCAGCTCCAGGGGGCTAGCGGGAGATACGCAGTATTTT. Translating gives CASSSRGLAGDTQYF.

The J gene is TRBJ1-5, the V gene TRBV28; 8 bases map to TRBD1. This CDR3 has 14 residues. In germline, CDR1 is MDHEN, CDR2 SYDVKM. Trimming cost V 10 bases and J 7 bases; bases outside gene matches: 12. The CDR3 DNA sequence: TGTGCCACCTCCTCGGACAGGGCGTACCAGCCCCAGCATTTT. It encodes CATSSDRAYQPQHF.

V and J are TRBV28 and TRBJ1-1; no definite D call. This CDR3 is built from 12 residues. Germline V gives CDR1 MDHEN, CDR2 SYDVKM. With 2 bases removed from V and 0 bases from J, the gap between germline ends came to 1 base. The CDR3 region has the DNA TGTGCCAGCAGTTTAGTGAACACTGAAGCTTTCTTT. This gives the protein CASSLVNTEAFF.

The chain joins TRBV4-1 to TRBJ2-1; no definite D call. This CDR3 is 15 amino acids long. Trimming took off 4 bases at V and 0 bases at J, with 10 bases between the two ends. In germline, CDR1 is MGHRA, CDR2 YSYEKL. CDR3 bases: TGCGCCAGCAGCCCCGTCGGTAGCTCCTACAATGAGCAGTTCTTC. Translation gives CASSPVGSSYNEQFF.